This note documents a single T cell receptor (beta chain) sequence. This entry belongs to a study of blood T cell repertoires in COVID-19. Clones were read by immunoSEQ multiplex PCR, and TCRdb kept only the in-frame ones, dropping some. The table shows about 260,000 clones, with 75% to 95% occurring only once. V was clipped by 4 bases and J by 4 bases, with 18 bases between them. Germline CDR1 reads KGHDR; CDR2 reads SFDVKD. The CDR3 runs 17 residues. This TCR came from a person under 30 with COVID-19, enrolled during active disease. The specimen was peripheral blood. This chain joins TRBV24-1 and TRBJ2-2; maybe TRBD2 (7 bases). DNA of the CDR3: TGTGCCACCAGTGACCGAAGGACTAGGGGGACCACCGGGGAGCTGTTTTTT. Residues: CATSDRRTRGTTGELFF.